The 17 T cell receptor beta chains in this list originate from one sample, sequenced in a study of blood T cell repertoires in COVID-19. Clones were sequenced by immunoSEQ multiplex PCR, and TCRdb holds only the in-frame ones, with some missing. The sample contains roughly 260,000 clones, 70% to 85% of which appear only once. Source material: peripheral blood. Source of these receptors: a woman aged 35 to 49 with active or convalescent COVID-19.

On this clone: At one of its ends the junction is not consistent with the germline gene, which may arise from a read error. The chain is built from TRBV28 and TRBJ1-6; 8 bases map to TRBD1. Germline V lookup: CDR1 MDHEN, CDR2 SYDVKM. The CDR3 is 17 amino acids. In nucleotides, the CDR3 is TGTGCCGGCAGTTCCCCGACAGGGGTCTTTCCGGATTCACCCCTCCACTTT. As protein: CAGSSPTGVFPDSPLHF.

This chain connects TRBV5-1 to TRBJ1-2, with 10 bases aligning to TRBD1. The CDR3 is made up of 16 amino acids. The trim removed 4 bases at V and 3 bases at J, leaving 9 bases unmatched. Germline V lookup: CDR1 SGHRS, CDR2 YFSETQ. The chain's CDR3 is CASSDLGQGMDYGYTF. In DNA form, the CDR3 reads TGCGCCAGCAGCGACCTGGGACAGGGGATGGACTATGGCTACACCTTC.

This rearrangement joins TRBV6-5 to TRBJ2-5; 8 bases are shared with TRBD1. This CDR3 spans 13 amino acids. CDR1 and CDR2 (germline): MNHEY, SVGAGI. The junction had 5 bases not matched to a gene; V was cut back by 6 bases and J by 5 bases. The CDR3 nucleotides are TGTGCCAGCAGGCGGACAGGGCGGGAGACCCAGTACTTC. This encodes CASRRTGRETQYF.

The CDR3 loop is CASMLQGGVATEAFF. DNA for the CDR3: TGTGCCAGCATGTTGCAGGGAGGGGTTGCGACTGAAGCTTTCTTT. The rearrangement uses TRBV27 and TRBJ1-1, with a weak D call TRBD1 (5 bases). This CDR3 contains 15 residues. Germline V gives CDR1 MNHEY, CDR2 SMNVEV (reference sequence). With 7 bases removed from V and 5 bases from J, the gap between germline ends came to 20 bases.

The chain combines TRBV19 with TRBJ1-1; 7 bases align to TRBD1. V trimming: 3 bases; J trimming: 5 bases; junction bases outside the gene matches: 6. This CDR3 contains 14 residues. CDR1 is LNHDA, CDR2 SQIVND, per germline (reference sequence). The CDR3 sequence: CASSIPGQHTEAFF. CDR3 nucleotides: TGTGCCAGTAGTATTCCGGGACAGCATACTGAAGCTTTCTTT.

The V and J genes are TRBV3-1 (or the pseudogene TRBV3-2) and TRBJ2-1; 10 bases match TRBD1. V gave up 3 bases and J gave up 5 bases; unmatched junction bases: 4. Germline V gene lookup returns CDR1 LGHDT and CDR2 YNNKEL (reference sequence). The CDR3 has 15 residues. The CDR3 loop reads CASSHGTGAHNEQFF. CDR3 nucleotide sequence: TGTGCCAGCAGCCATGGGACAGGGGCCCACAATGAGCAGTTCTTC.

Only one count was recorded for this clone. J is TRBJ1-1 and V is TRBV10-1; D not certain. CDR1 and CDR2 (germline): WNHNN, SYGVQD (reference sequence). Trimming took off 4 bases at V and 1 base at J, with 7 bases between the two ends. The CDR3 length is 13 residues. The CDR3 region has the DNA TGCGCCAGCAGTGTGGAGCCGAACACTGAAGCTTTCTTT. Its translation is CASSVEPNTEAFF.

The chain links TRBV29-1 to TRBJ1-1; maybe TRBD1 (5 bases). V gave up 1 base and J gave up 0 bases, with 9 bases separating them. CDR1 is SQVTM and CDR2 is ANQGSEA in the germline V gene. The CDR3 has 14 amino acids. CDR3 nucleotide sequence: TGCAGCGTTGAAGTTGGGGGGATGAACACTGAAGCTTTCTTT. Protein: CSVEVGGMNTEAFF. The full variable domain, rest sourced from reference TRBV29-1 and TRBJ1-1, is SAVISQKPSRDICQRGTSLTIQCQVDSQVTMMFWYRQQPGQSLTLIATANQGSEATYESGFVIDKFPISRPNLTFSTLTVSNMSPEDSSIYLCSVEVGGMNTEAFFGQGTRLTVV.

V is TRBV9 and J is TRBJ1-2; D remains unclear. The CDR3 length is 13 residues. V lost 6 bases to trimming and J lost 2 bases, with 11 bases between them. In germline, CDR1 is SGDLS, CDR2 YYNGEE. In DNA, the CDR3 is TGTGCCAGCACGGTTACAGCCAACTATGGCTACACCTTC. This translates into CASTVTANYGYTF.

This rearrangement joins TRBV4-1 to TRBJ2-7; D is perhaps TRBD1 (6 bases). V lost 5 bases and J lost 3, with 8 bases in between. The CDR3 consists of 12 residues. Germline lookup yields CDR1 MGHRA and CDR2 YSYEKL. The CDR3 DNA reads as TGCGCCAGCAGCAAGACAGGCTACGAGCAGTACTTC. This encodes CASSKTGYEQYF.

The chain carries TRBV7-3 and TRBJ2-1; TRBD2 matches at 14 bases. The CDR3 runs 16 residues. Germline V gene data show CDR1 as SGHTA and CDR2 as FQGTGA. After removal of 5 bases from V and 4 bases from J, the junction contained 4 bases not matched to a gene. The CDR3 here is CASSGTSGGSYNEQFF. CDR3 bases: TGTGCCAGCAGCGGGACTAGCGGGGGATCATACAATGAGCAGTTCTTC.

The CDR3 spells CASSPVGQGAGDTQYF. Written as DNA, the CDR3 is TGTGCCAGCAGCCCAGTCGGACAGGGGGCCGGAGATACGCAGTATTTT. The chain carries TRBV7-3 and TRBJ2-3; 11 nucleotides agree with TRBD1. The CDR3 extends over 16 amino acids. The trim removed 5 bases at V and 5 bases at J, leaving 9 bases unmatched. Per germline, CDR1 SGHTA and CDR2 FQGTGA.

This rearrangement joins TRBV11-3 to TRBJ2-3, with TRBD2 matching over 14 bases. There are 19 residues in the CDR3. J gave up 1 base and V 5 bases, and 11 bases lay outside the gene matches. From germline, CDR1 is SGHNT and CDR2 YENEEA. The CDR3 reads CASSLRTSGGSERTDTQYF. The CDR3 DNA sequence: TGTGCCAGCAGCCTCCGGACTAGCGGGGGGTCGGAACGCACAGATACGCAGTATTTT.

The chain uses TRBV3-1 (or the pseudogene TRBV3-2) and TRBJ1-1; 7 bases match TRBD1. After removal of 4 bases from V and 10 bases from J, the junction contained 21 bases not matched to a gene. The CDR3 loop spans 17 amino acids. From germline, CDR1 is LGHDT and CDR2 YNNKEL (reference sequence). The CDR3 here is CASSLRYTGQDPTGAFF. The CDR3 region has the DNA TGTGCCAGCAGCCTGCGATATACCGGACAGGATCCCACCGGAGCTTTCTTT.

The chain recombines TRBV9 with TRBJ2-5; D possibly corresponds to TRBD1 (5 bases). Germline CDR1 and CDR2: SGDLS and YYNGEE. V gave up 4 bases and J gave up 5 bases, with 15 bases separating them. The CDR3 extends over 14 amino acids. The CDR3 region is CASSRGRAAETQYF. In DNA form, the CDR3 reads TGTGCCAGCAGCAGGGGCAGGGCGGCGGAGACCCAGTACTTC.

This sequence joins TRBV28 and TRBJ1-2, with D possibly TRBD1 on 5 matching bases. The V end was cut by 2 bases, the J end by 7 bases, with 11 bases between. The V gene's germline CDR1 is MDHEN and CDR2 SYDVKM. The length of the CDR3 is 13 residues. CDR3 protein: CASSLVGTSGYTF. CDR3 nucleotides: TGTGCCAGCAGTTTAGTGGGGACTAGTGGCTACACCTTC.

The chain couples TRBV7-2 to TRBJ2-2; TRBD1 matches at 7 bases. Germline V gene sequence: CDR1 SGHTA, CDR2 FQGNSA. The CDR3 extends over 15 amino acids. The trim removed 5 bases at V and 4 bases at J, leaving 7 bases unmatched. The CDR3 coding sequence is TGTGCCAGCAGCCCGCAGACAGGGATCACCGGGGAGCTGTTTTTT. It codes for CASSPQTGITGELFF.